This entry lists 32 T cell receptor beta chains sequenced from one sample in a study of STAT5B mutations in CD4+ large granular lymphocyte leukemia. Measured with immunoSEQ multiplex PCR; TCRdb has only the in-frame clones, and not every one. The sample has more than 30,000 clones, approximately 88% seen once. The sample was CD4+ T cells from blood buffy coats. The receptors derive from a human donor in good health.

DNA of the CDR3: TGCGCCAGCAGCCAAGACGCCGGGGCCAACGTCCTGACTTTC. This gives the protein CASSQDAGANVLTF. J is TRBJ2-6 and V is TRBV4-3, with unresolved D. This CDR3 has 14 amino acids. The germline V gene has CDR1 LGHNA and CDR2 YSLEER. V was shortened by 0 bases and J by 4 bases, with 4 bases between the two germline ends.

The V call is TRBV28, the J call TRBJ1-2; possibly TRBD1 for D (5 bases). The CDR3 totals 14 residues. V was shortened by 4 bases and J by 4 bases, with 13 bases between the two germline ends. The V gene's germline CDR1 is MDHEN and CDR2 SYDVKM. The chain's CDR3 is CASSWGGLSYGYTF. The CDR3 nucleotides are TGTGCCAGCAGTTGGGGGGGGTTGAGCTATGGCTACACCTTC.

The chain links TRBV4-1 to TRBJ1-5; 10 bases are a match to TRBD1. Germline CDR1 MGHRA, CDR2 YSYEKL. CDR3 length: 14 amino acids. J was trimmed by 7 bases and V by 4 bases; bases with no gene match: 4. The CDR3 coding sequence is TGCGCCAGCAGCCGCGGACAGGGGGGACAGCCCCAGCATTTT. Encoded protein: CASSRGQGGQPQHF.

DNA for the CDR3: TGCGCCAGCAGCGGACGGACAGGGACGAAAACCTATGGCTACACCTTC. This gives the protein CASSGRTGTKTYGYTF. The chain couples TRBV4-1 to TRBJ1-2; 8 bases match TRBD1. The CDR3 loop spans 16 amino acids. Trimming at V came to 5 bases and at J to 4 bases, leaving 12 bases not matched to a gene. The germline V gene has CDR1 MGHRA and CDR2 YSYEKL.

This rearrangement joins TRBV11-2 to TRBJ1-4; 7 positions agree with TRBD1. Per the germline V gene, CDR1 is SGHAT and CDR2 is FQNNGV. This CDR3 contains 15 residues. V shed 5 bases, J shed 2 bases, and the junction held 5 bases outside the gene matches. This CDR3 reads CASSITTGTNEKLFF. The CDR3 bases are TGTGCCAGCAGCATAACGACAGGGACTAATGAAAAACTGTTTTTT.

The chain is built from TRBV18 and TRBJ1-2; D is perhaps TRBD1 (5 bases). V dropped 7 bases and J dropped 7 bases, with 13 bases sitting between them. Per the germline V gene, CDR1 is KGHSH and CDR2 is LQKENI. The CDR3 covers 12 residues. DNA for the CDR3: TGTGCCAGCTGTCCGACAGTATGTGGCTACACCTTC. Translation: CASCPTVCGYTF.

This chain links TRBV11-2 with TRBJ2-7; the match to TRBD2 covers 12 bases. Germline V gives CDR1 SGHAT, CDR2 FQNNGV. J was trimmed by 6 bases and V by 5 bases; bases with no gene match: 8. The CDR3 has 15 residues. In nucleotides, the CDR3 is TGTGCCAGCAGCAAAAGACTAGCGGGAGATGCCGAGCAGTACTTC. Translated, it gives CASSKRLAGDAEQYF.

The chain combines TRBV7-9 with TRBJ2-3; D is perhaps TRBD1 (6 bases). Trimming removed 6 bases from V and 6 bases from J, with 19 bases in between. This CDR3 has 15 residues. The germline V gene encodes CDR1 SEHNR and CDR2 FQNEAQ (reference sequence). The CDR3 sequence is CASRSNREGADTQYF. Here the CDR3 DNA reads TGTGCCAGCAGATCAAACAGGGAAGGTGCGGATACGCAGTATTTT.

The chain joins TRBV19 to TRBJ2-7; perhaps TRBD2 as D (6 bases). Germline values: CDR1 LNHDA, CDR2 SQIVND (reference sequence). The CDR3 is 17 amino acids. V lost 3 bases, J lost 6 bases, and 24 bases lay in between. CDR3 loop: CASSILFNAGMGGEQYF. The CDR3 DNA reads TGTGCCAGTAGTATCCTGTTCAATGCAGGGATGGGAGGCGAGCAGTACTTC.

The chain has TRBV29-1 and TRBJ1-2; 7 nucleotides match TRBD1. CDR3 size: 13 residues. The junction had 8 bases not matched to a gene; V was cut back by 8 bases and J by 2 bases. The germline gives CDR1 SQVTM, CDR2 ANQGSEA. DNA for the CDR3: TGCAGCATAAGACAGGACAGGAACTATGGCTACACCTTC. Amino acid sequence: CSIRQDRNYGYTF.

The V gene is TRBV5-4, the J gene TRBJ2-2; unclear D gene. The CDR3 is 16 residues long. Germline V CDR1 and CDR2: SGHNT, YYREEE (reference sequence). V was trimmed by 0 bases and J by 1 base, leaving 10 bases between them. CDR3 nucleotide sequence: TGTGCCAGCAGCTTGGGTTCCACCATGAACACCGGGGAGCTGTTTTTT. This sequence encodes CASSLGSTMNTGELFF.

The rearrangement links TRBV5-1 to TRBJ1-3, with 8 nucleotides matching TRBD1. Trimming cost V 3 bases and J 0 bases; bases outside gene matches: 2. The CDR3 covers 15 residues. Germline V CDR1 and CDR2: SGHRS, YFSETQ. DNA for the CDR3: TGCGCCAGCAGCTACGGGACAGGCTCTGGAAACACCATATATTTT. The encoded protein is CASSYGTGSGNTIYF.

The chain carries TRBV5-6 and TRBJ2-5; D is undetermined. The CDR3 contains 11 residues. Germline V CDR1 and CDR2: SGHDT, YYEEEE. Between the trimmed V and J ends, which lost 3 bases and 2 bases, there was a span of 2 bases. Here the CDR3 reads CASSSQETQYF. The CDR3 coding sequence is TGTGCCAGCAGCTCGCAAGAGACCCAGTACTTC. Full variable domain (rest looked up from reference TRBV5-6 and TRBJ2-5): DAGVTQSPTHLIKTRGQQVTLRCSPKSGHDTVSWYQQALGQGPQFIFQYYEEEERQRGNFPDRFSGHQFPNYSSELNVNALLLGDSALYLCASSSQETQYFGPGTRLLVL.

This rearrangement joins TRBV7-9 to TRBJ1-2; D gene ambiguous. The V gene lost 1 base and the J gene lost 7 bases, with 4 bases spanning the gap. The CDR3 sequence is 11 residues long. Per germline, CDR1 SEHNR and CDR2 FQNEAQ (reference sequence). The CDR3 loop reads CASSLVAGYTF. Here the CDR3 DNA reads TGTGCCAGCAGCTTAGTTGCTGGCTACACCTTC.

This rearrangement joins TRBV28 to TRBJ1-5; the match to TRBD1 covers 9 bases. The CDR3 is 20 amino acids. V trimming: 6 bases; J trimming: 0 bases; junction bases outside the gene matches: 18. Germline V CDR1 and CDR2: MDHEN, SYDVKM. This CDR3 reads CASSYTHTGTGRNSNQPQHF. In DNA form, the CDR3 reads TGTGCCAGCAGCTATACCCATACCGGGACAGGGAGGAATAGCAATCAGCCCCAGCATTTT.

Concerning this clone itself: The same CDR3 can be traced to other DNA sequences in this sample. This rearrangement joins TRBV18 to TRBJ1-1; D is uncertain. Germline V gene lookup returns CDR1 KGHSH and CDR2 LQKENI. Trimming left V 2 bases short and J 1 base short, with 5 bases between. The CDR3 is 13 residues long. The CDR3 nucleotides read TGTGCCAGCTCACCAGGGGAGAACACTGAAGCTTTCTTT. Protein product: CASSPGENTEAFF.

V usage is TRBV5-6 and J usage is TRBJ1-1; D unclear. Germline V gives CDR1 SGHDT, CDR2 YYEEEE. This CDR3 region has 14 residues. V dropped 0 bases and J dropped 4 bases, with 10 bases sitting between them. CDR3 protein: CASSLEGIGTEAFF. CDR3 in DNA: TGTGCCAGCAGCTTGGAGGGCATTGGCACTGAAGCTTTCTTT.

The V call is TRBV7-9, the J call TRBJ2-1; tentative D call: TRBD2 (7 bases). Germline CDR1 is SEHNR and CDR2 is FQNEAQ (reference sequence). The CDR3 loop spans 13 amino acids. Trimming removed 2 bases at V and 9 bases at J, with 11 bases between. CDR3: CASSLREGGEQFF. The CDR3 DNA reads as TGTGCCAGCAGCTTAAGGGAGGGGGGTGAGCAGTTCTTC.

The chain joins TRBV5-1 to TRBJ2-2; D gene uncertain. This CDR3 has 15 amino acids. Germline-derived CDR1 and CDR2 are SGHRS and YFSETQ. Trimming took off 4 bases at V and 0 bases at J, with 10 bases between the two ends. CDR3 amino acids: CASSTQKPNTGELFF. The CDR3 region has the DNA TGCGCCAGCAGCACGCAGAAACCGAACACCGGGGAGCTGTTTTTT.

The J gene is TRBJ2-5, the V gene TRBV6-5, with TRBD1 matching over 10 bases. This CDR3 contains 15 residues. V lost 0 bases and J lost 5; bases outside the gene matches: 3. Germline assignment: CDR1 MNHEY and CDR2 SVGAGI. For the CDR3, the DNA is TGTGCCAGCAGTTACTCGGGACAGGGGAGGGAGACCCAGTACTTC. Translating gives CASSYSGQGRETQYF.

This rearrangement joins TRBV18 to TRBJ1-2; D gene ambiguous. Germline loops: CDR1 KGHSH, CDR2 LQKENI. The V gene lost 0 bases and the J gene lost 8 bases, with 13 bases spanning the gap. The CDR3 is 14 residues long. In nucleotides, the CDR3 is TGTGCCAGCTCACCACCTTCTTTGCCGGGAGGCTACACCTTC. The encoded protein is CASSPPSLPGGYTF.

DNA of the CDR3: TGTGCCAGCGGGCCTTATACAGATACGCAGTATTTT. It encodes CASGPYTDTQYF. The gene calls are TRBV7-2 and TRBJ2-3; D gene uncertain. Germline V gene data show CDR1 as SGHTA and CDR2 as FQGNSA. The CDR3 is 12 amino acids. V lost 8 bases to trimming and J lost 3 bases, with 9 bases between them.

V usage is TRBV4-3 and J usage is TRBJ1-2; D perhaps matches TRBD1 (6 bases). The CDR3 length is 18 residues. Germline assignment: CDR1 LGHNA and CDR2 YSLEER. V was pared by 0 bases and J by 9 bases, with 26 bases between. As DNA, the CDR3 is TGCGCCAGCAGCCAAGATAGGGGGGGGACGGAGAAGGGGTTAAGCTACACCTTC. This gives the protein CASSQDRGGTEKGLSYTF.

This chain joins TRBV28 and TRBJ1-2; maybe TRBD1 (6 bases). The CDR3 runs 15 residues. The V gene lost 2 bases and the J gene lost 5 bases, with 15 bases spanning the gap. Germline CDR1 and CDR2: MDHEN and SYDVKM. CDR3 amino acids: CASSLGTGLGYGYTF. CDR3 DNA: TGTGCCAGCAGTTTAGGCACAGGGCTTGGGTATGGCTACACCTTC.

The gene calls are TRBV5-8 and TRBJ2-4; 8 bases are shared with TRBD1. This CDR3 is 13 amino acids long. Trimming removed 3 bases from V and 8 bases from J; junction bases left unmatched: 4. In germline, CDR1 is SGHTS, CDR2 YDEGEE. Here the CDR3 DNA reads TGTGCCAGCAGCTGGACGGACAGGGACATTCAGTACTTC. Translation: CASSWTDRDIQYF.

The chain uses TRBV5-1 and TRBJ1-1; 8 bases agree with TRBD1. Germline V gives CDR1 SGHRS, CDR2 YFSETQ. This CDR3 has 13 amino acids. The V and J ends lost 4 bases and 5 bases, in that order; junction bases with no gene match: 4. CDR3 nucleotide sequence: TGCGCCAGCAGCGGACAGGGCGAGACTGAAGCTTTCTTT. Translated, it gives CASSGQGETEAFF.

The chain uses TRBV7-6 and TRBJ1-1; 8 bases map to TRBD1. The V and J ends lost 6 bases and 2 bases, in that order; junction bases with no gene match: 11. The CDR3 has 16 residues. Germline V CDR1 and CDR2: SGHVS, FNYEAQ. The CDR3 nucleotides are TGTGCCAGCAGGCGGAGTCCAGGGGGCCTTAACACTGAAGCTTTCTTT. Amino acids: CASRRSPGGLNTEAFF.

The rearrangement joins TRBV7-2 to TRBJ2-3; 9 nucleotides match TRBD1. V was pared by 3 bases and J by 6 bases, with 7 bases of the junction left unmatched. The CDR3 has 15 amino acids. The germline CDR1 and CDR2 sequences are SGHTA and FQGNSA. The CDR3 DNA follows: TGTGCCAGCAGCTTTAGGACAGGGGATATGGATACGCAGTATTTT. Protein sequence: CASSFRTGDMDTQYF. Supplemented by reference TRBV7-2 and TRBJ2-3, the full variable domain reads GAGVSQSPSNKVTEKGKDVELRCDPISGHTALYWYRQSLGQGLEFLIYFQGNSAPDKSGLPSDRFSAERTGGSVSTLTIQRTQQEDSAVYLCASSFRTGDMDTQYFGPGTRLTVL.

The chain combines TRBV7-9 with TRBJ2-1, with D perhaps matching TRBD2 (5 bases). V gave up 5 bases and J gave up 6 bases, with 11 bases separating them. The germline CDR1 and CDR2 sequences are SEHNR and FQNEAQ (reference sequence). The CDR3 is 13 residues long. CDR3 residues: CASSGREVNEQFF. CDR3 nucleotide sequence: TGTGCCAGCAGCGGCCGGGAAGTCAATGAGCAGTTCTTC.

The chain uses TRBV10-3 and TRBJ2-3, with a weak D call TRBD2 (5 bases). From germline, CDR1 is ENHRY and CDR2 SYGVKD. This CDR3 comprises 15 residues. With 3 bases removed from V and 9 bases from J, the gap between germline ends came to 19 bases. The CDR3 region is CAISERADDGVTQYF. The CDR3 DNA reads as TGTGCCATCAGTGAAAGAGCGGATGATGGGGTCACGCAGTATTTT.

This clone was recorded a few times. The J gene is TRBJ2-7, the V gene TRBV4-1; 10 positions match TRBD2. The CDR3 contains 16 residues. V dropped 1 base and J dropped 6; count of bases not matched to a gene: 9. Germline assignment: CDR1 MGHRA and CDR2 YSYEKL. CDR3 region: CASSQALLAGAREQYF. CDR3 DNA sequence: TGCGCCAGCAGCCAAGCCCTCCTAGCGGGGGCGCGCGAGCAGTACTTC.

The chain carries TRBV7-2 and TRBJ1-1, with 7 bases that match TRBD1. After removal of 2 bases from V and 1 base from J, the junction contained 4 bases not matched to a gene. The CDR3 has 15 residues. Germline-derived CDR1 and CDR2 are SGHTA and FQGNSA. The CDR3 DNA is TGTGCCAGCAGCTTACTCGACAGGGCGAACACTGAAGCTTTCTTT. Its translation: CASSLLDRANTEAFF.